These 25 T cell receptor beta chains share one sample of origin, sequenced in a study of T cell responses to AZD1222 COVID-19 vaccine. Assay: immunoSEQ multiplex PCR; the TCRdb copy retains only in-frame clones and omits some. The table has around 86,000 clones, around 90% seen once. The sample in question was peripheral blood, obtained on day 0 of AZD1222 vaccination. Receptors were obtained from an adult in good health.

The table lists this clone with a few counts. J is TRBJ2-7 and V is TRBV5-1, with D unresolved. The germline V and J ends were trimmed by 0 bases and 3 bases, with 1 base remaining between them. Germline loops: CDR1 SGHRS, CDR2 YFSETQ. This CDR3 has 11 residues. The CDR3 bases are TGCGCCAGCAGCTTGGACTACGAGCAGTACTTC. Amino acids: CASSLDYEQYF.

This chain links TRBV11-2 with TRBJ2-7, with D hard to call. The CDR3 totals 14 residues. Trimming stripped 5 bases from V and 0 bases from J, with 11 bases between. Germline CDR1 and CDR2: SGHAT and FQNNGV. The DNA of the CDR3 is TGTGCCAGCAGCCAGCAACTCGACTCCTACGAGCAGTACTTC. The encoded protein is CASSQQLDSYEQYF.

This chain joins TRBV6-4 and TRBJ1-2; 7 positions agree with TRBD1. Germline V gene sequence: CDR1 MRHNA, CDR2 SNTAGT. The junction had 13 bases not matched to a gene; V was cut back by 2 bases and J by 10 bases. The CDR3 runs 15 residues. The CDR3 reads CASSDRQGETDVYTF. CDR3 DNA sequence: TGTGCCAGCAGTGACCGACAGGGCGAAACTGATGTCTACACCTTC.

V is TRBV3-1 (or the pseudogene TRBV3-2) and J is TRBJ1-3; tentatively, D is TRBD1 (6 bases). Per the germline V gene, CDR1 is LGHDT and CDR2 is YNNKEL (reference sequence). This CDR3 region has 14 residues. V shed 6 bases and J shed 4 bases, with 13 bases lying between them. The CDR3 reads CASSPTGTGNTIYF. As DNA, the CDR3 is TGTGCCAGCAGTCCTACAGGGACGGGAAACACCATATATTTT.

This chain connects TRBV9 to TRBJ2-2, with a tentative D call TRBD2 (6 bases). Germline CDR1 is SGDLS and CDR2 is YYNGEE. Deletions cut 4 bases from V and 5 bases from J, with 18 bases between. The CDR3 sequence is 16 residues long. CDR3 residues: CASSSPSGVGTGELFF. The CDR3, as DNA: TGTGCCAGCAGCAGTCCCTCGGGGGTCGGTACCGGGGAGCTGTTTTTT.

The genes are TRBV6-4 and TRBJ2-3; 11 positions agree with TRBD1. V shed 4 bases, J shed 4 bases, and the junction held 1 base outside the gene matches. This CDR3 spans 14 amino acids. Germline values: CDR1 MRHNA, CDR2 SNTAGT. CDR3 residues: CASSGTGGADTQYF. The CDR3 nucleotides are TGTGCCAGCAGTGGGACAGGGGGCGCAGATACGCAGTATTTT.

J is TRBJ1-2 and V is TRBV2, with a tentative D call TRBD1 (6 bases). There are 13 residues in the CDR3. Germline loops: CDR1 SNHLY, CDR2 FYNNEI. V dropped 11 bases and J dropped 4 bases, with 17 bases sitting between them. The CDR3 sequence is CAGDRQALYGYTF. The CDR3 coding sequence is TGTGCCGGCGACCGACAGGCCCTCTATGGCTACACCTTC.

Remarks on this clone: A much larger clone differs from this one at a single base, so this may be a read error. The J gene is TRBJ2-3, the V gene TRBV6-4, with 9 nucleotides matching TRBD2. The CDR3 is 15 residues long. Losses at the gene ends were 2 bases for V and 2 bases for J; bases not matched to a gene: 2. CDR1 MRHNA and CDR2 SNTAGT come from the germline V gene. The DNA of the CDR3 is TGTGCCAGCAGTGACGCGGGGGGGCCCACAGATACGCAGTATTTT. This gives the protein CASSDAGGPTDTQYF.

The chain carries TRBV5-5 and TRBJ2-7; D uncertain. Trimming shortened V by 0 bases and J by 6 bases, and 7 bases separated the two germline ends. Germline lookup yields CDR1 SGHKS and CDR2 YYEKEE (reference sequence). The CDR3 is 12 amino acids. This CDR3 reads CASSLGRLEQYF. CDR3 nucleotides: TGTGCCAGCAGCTTGGGGCGTCTCGAGCAGTACTTC.

The CDR3 reads CASSIGLDTQYF. The CDR3 nucleotides read TGTGCCAGTAGTATAGGTTTGGATACGCAGTATTTT. This chain joins TRBV19 and TRBJ2-3, with D hard to call. CDR3 length: 12 residues. Germline lookup yields CDR1 LNHDA and CDR2 SQIVND (reference sequence). The ends were cut back, 1 base at V and 6 bases at J, with 5 bases in the middle. Variable domain in full (rest from reference TRBV19 and TRBJ2-3): DGGITQSPKYLFRKEGQNVTLSCEQNLNHDAMYWYRQDPGQGLRLIYYSQIVNDFQKGDIAEGYSVSREKKESFPLTVTSAQKNPTAFYLCASSIGLDTQYFGPGTRLTVL.

The gene calls are TRBV19 and TRBJ1-2; D is perhaps TRBD1 (6 bases). Trimming removed 3 bases at V and 8 bases at J, with 13 bases between. Germline CDR1 and CDR2: LNHDA and SQIVND (reference sequence). This CDR3 spans 13 amino acids. This chain's CDR3 is CASSIPQGPGYTF. DNA of the CDR3: TGTGCCAGTAGTATCCCACAGGGCCCGGGCTACACCTTC.

V usage is TRBV5-1 and J usage is TRBJ2-1; 9 positions match TRBD1. From germline, CDR1 is SGHRS and CDR2 YFSETQ. The CDR3 loop spans 15 amino acids. V trimming: 0 bases; J trimming: 6 bases; junction bases outside the gene matches: 4. DNA for the CDR3: TGCGCCAGCAGCTTGGCTCCGACAGGGGGCAATGAGCAGTTCTTC. Protein product: CASSLAPTGGNEQFF.

The V gene is TRBV27, the J gene TRBJ1-2; D unresolved. V was cut by 5 bases and J by 8 bases, with 18 bases left in between. The CDR3 sequence is 14 residues long. From germline, CDR1 is MNHEY and CDR2 SMNVEV (reference sequence). The CDR3 spells CASSPRGWPGGYTF. In nucleotides, the CDR3 is TGTGCCAGCAGTCCCCGAGGTTGGCCGGGGGGCTACACCTTC.

This chain joins TRBV7-9 and TRBJ1-2; D is unresolved. Germline CDR1 SEHNR, CDR2 FQNEAQ (reference sequence). The CDR3 runs 12 residues. V was pared by 3 bases and J by 6 bases, with 8 bases between. The CDR3 nucleotides are TGTGCCAGCAGCTTCGCCCCCCATGGCTACACCTTC. As protein: CASSFAPHGYTF.

Here the CDR3 reads CASSYIGPGYTF. In DNA form, the CDR3 reads TGCGCCAGCAGCTATATAGGGCCTGGCTACACCTTC. The V and J genes are TRBV5-1 and TRBJ1-2; D is unresolved. This CDR3 has 12 residues. CDR1 is SGHRS, CDR2 YFSETQ, per germline. Deletions cut 3 bases from V and 7 bases from J, with 10 bases between.

The chain carries TRBV5-1 and TRBJ1-2, with 10 nucleotides matching TRBD1. The trim removed 3 bases at V and 6 bases at J, leaving 5 bases unmatched. The CDR3 length is 14 residues. CDR1 SGHRS and CDR2 YFSETQ come from the germline V gene. This CDR3 is CASSYAGTGDGYTF. CDR3 bases: TGCGCCAGCAGCTATGCCGGGACAGGGGATGGCTACACCTTC.

The chain uses TRBV4-1 and TRBJ2-1; 12 bases are a match to TRBD1. The germline CDR1 and CDR2 sequences are MGHRA and YSYEKL. J lost 8 bases, V lost 2 bases, and 7 bases had no gene match. The CDR3 extends over 16 amino acids. CDR3 sequence: CASSQPGQGASDEQFF. The CDR3, as DNA: TGCGCCAGCAGCCAACCGGGACAGGGGGCAAGCGATGAGCAGTTCTTC.

The chain carries TRBV24-1 and TRBJ1-1; a possible D gene is TRBD1 (5 bases). In germline, CDR1 is KGHDR, CDR2 SFDVKD. The CDR3 spans 12 residues. V was shortened by 6 bases and J by 8 bases, with 12 bases between the two germline ends. CDR3 region: CATSYRGSEAFF. DNA for the CDR3: TGTGCCACCAGTTATCGGGGGTCAGAAGCTTTCTTT.

The chain uses TRBV11-2 and TRBJ1-5, with 9 positions matching TRBD1. This CDR3 is built from 15 residues. The germline CDR1 and CDR2 sequences are SGHAT and FQNNGV. After removal of 1 base from V and 5 bases from J, the junction contained 3 bases not matched to a gene. CDR3 bases: TGTGCCAGCAGCTTAGGGACAGGGGCATATCAGCCCCAGCATTTT. The encoded protein is CASSLGTGAYQPQHF.

The chain couples TRBV6-5 to TRBJ2-5; perhaps D is TRBD1 or TRBD2 (5 bases each). The CDR3 loop spans 14 amino acids. V was clipped by 9 bases and J by 0 bases, with 14 bases between them. The germline V gene encodes CDR1 MNHEY and CDR2 SVGAGI. In DNA form, the CDR3 reads TGTGCCAGAGAGAGGGGACGGTACCAAGAGACCCAGTACTTC. Encoded protein: CARERGRYQETQYF.

J is TRBJ2-7 and V is TRBV7-2, with a possible D match to TRBD1 (5 bases). The CDR3 runs 14 residues. With 6 bases removed from V and 2 bases from J, the gap between germline ends came to 14 bases. Germline loops: CDR1 SGHTA, CDR2 FQGNSA. CDR3 amino acids: CASSYQYRPYEQYF. The CDR3 DNA sequence: TGTGCCAGCAGTTACCAATACAGGCCCTACGAGCAGTACTTC.

The rearrangement uses TRBV7-2 and TRBJ2-5, with D tentatively TRBD2 (6 bases). V lost 9 bases and J 1 base, leaving 15 bases between the germline ends. This CDR3 contains 14 residues. Germline V CDR1 and CDR2: SGHTA, FQGNSA. The CDR3 loop is CASNGASAQETQYF. CDR3 bases: TGTGCCAGTAATGGGGCTAGCGCCCAAGAGACCCAGTACTTC.

In regard to this clone: One junction end does not reproduce the germline sequence, and a read error may be involved. The chain employs TRBV7-3 and TRBJ1-2, with TRBD1 identical over 7 bases. The CDR3 is 13 amino acids. The germline CDR1 and CDR2 sequences are SGHTA and FQGTGA. CDR3 coding DNA: TGTGCCAGCAGCCCCACCGGGAGGGGGCTTGAGATCTGG. Its protein is CASSPTGRGLEIW.

The genes are TRBV5-8 and TRBJ2-5, with 11 nucleotides matching TRBD2. This CDR3 comprises 15 residues. J gave up 4 bases and V 3 bases, and 5 bases lay outside the gene matches. From germline, CDR1 is SGHTS and CDR2 YDEGEE. CDR3 amino acids: CASSWQLAGVETQYF. CDR3 DNA: TGTGCCAGCAGCTGGCAACTAGCGGGGGTAGAGACCCAGTACTTC.

This rearrangement joins TRBV7-8 to TRBJ2-2; D uncertain. Germline V lookup: CDR1 SGHVS, CDR2 FQNEAQ. The CDR3 sequence is 11 residues long. V was trimmed by 6 bases and J by 7 bases, leaving 6 bases between them. CDR3 loop: CASRGSGELFF. CDR3 sequence (DNA): TGTGCCAGCAGGGGAAGCGGGGAGCTGTTTTTT.